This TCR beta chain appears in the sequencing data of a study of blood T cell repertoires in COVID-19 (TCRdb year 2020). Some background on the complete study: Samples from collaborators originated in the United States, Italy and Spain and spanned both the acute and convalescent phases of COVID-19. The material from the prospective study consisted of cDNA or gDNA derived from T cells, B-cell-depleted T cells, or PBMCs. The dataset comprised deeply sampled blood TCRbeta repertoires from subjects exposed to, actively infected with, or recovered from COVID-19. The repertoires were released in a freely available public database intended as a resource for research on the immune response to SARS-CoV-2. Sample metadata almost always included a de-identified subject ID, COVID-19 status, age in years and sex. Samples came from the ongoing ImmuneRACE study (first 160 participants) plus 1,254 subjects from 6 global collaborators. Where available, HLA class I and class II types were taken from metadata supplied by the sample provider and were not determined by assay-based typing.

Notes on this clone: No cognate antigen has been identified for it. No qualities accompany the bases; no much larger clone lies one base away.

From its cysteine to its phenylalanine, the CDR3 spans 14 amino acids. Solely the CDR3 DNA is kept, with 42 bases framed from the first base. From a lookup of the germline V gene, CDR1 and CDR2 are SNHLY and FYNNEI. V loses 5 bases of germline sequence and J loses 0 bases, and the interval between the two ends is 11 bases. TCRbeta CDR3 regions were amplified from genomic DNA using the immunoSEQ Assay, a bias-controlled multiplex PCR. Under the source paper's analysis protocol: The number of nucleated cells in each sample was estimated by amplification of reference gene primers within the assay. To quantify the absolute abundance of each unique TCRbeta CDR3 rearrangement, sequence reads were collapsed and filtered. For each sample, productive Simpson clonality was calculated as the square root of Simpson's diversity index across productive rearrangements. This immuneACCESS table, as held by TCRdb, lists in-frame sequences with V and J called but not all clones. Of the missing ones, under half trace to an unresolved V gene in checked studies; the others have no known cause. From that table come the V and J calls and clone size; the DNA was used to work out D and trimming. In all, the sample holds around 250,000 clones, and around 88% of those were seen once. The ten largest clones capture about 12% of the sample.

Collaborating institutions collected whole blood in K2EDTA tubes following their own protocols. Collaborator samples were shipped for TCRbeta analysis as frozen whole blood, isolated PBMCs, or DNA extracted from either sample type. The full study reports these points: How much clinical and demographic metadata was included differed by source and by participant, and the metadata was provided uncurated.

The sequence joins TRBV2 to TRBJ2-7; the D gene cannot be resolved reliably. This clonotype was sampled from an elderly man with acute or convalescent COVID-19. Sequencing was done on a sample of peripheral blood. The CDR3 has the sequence CASSFSLDSYEQYF. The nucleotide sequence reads TGTGCCAGCAGTTTTAGCCTGGACTCCTACGAGCAGTACTTC.